These 17 T cell receptor beta chains originate from one sample sequenced in a study of T cells in localized non-small cell lung cancer. Sequencing was performed with immunoSEQ multiplex PCR; in TCRdb, only in-frame clones are kept and a portion is missing. The sample lists around 94,000 clones; approximately 90% were seen once. This specimen was peripheral blood, taken before any cancer treatment. The receptors were gathered from a man aged 40 to 70 with stage I squamous cell lung carcinoma.

The rearrangement joins TRBV11-2 to TRBJ2-5; 7 bases fit TRBD1. Looked up from germline, CDR1 is SGHAT and CDR2 is FQNNGV. The CDR3 sequence is 17 residues long. The trim removed 5 bases at V and 2 bases at J, leaving 14 bases unmatched. The CDR3, as DNA: TGTGCCAGCAGCCACGGGCTGGGACAGATCCCTCAAGAGACCCAGTACTTC. Translating gives CASSHGLGQIPQETQYF.

The rearrangement links TRBV28 to TRBJ1-4; D ambiguous. Germline CDR1 reads MDHEN; CDR2 reads SYDVKM. The CDR3 loop spans 14 amino acids. Trimming removed 2 bases from V and 0 bases from J, with 4 bases in between. Here the CDR3 DNA reads TGTGCCAGCAGTTTAACTGCAACTAATGAAAAACTGTTTTTT. Encoded protein: CASSLTATNEKLFF.

The chain joins TRBV12-5 to TRBJ2-3; weak D call: TRBD1 (6 bases). V gave up 0 bases and J gave up 0 bases, with 13 bases separating them. The germline gives CDR1 LGHNT, CDR2 FRNRAP. The CDR3 is 17 amino acids. The CDR3 DNA sequence: TGTGCTAGTGGTTTGGTAGACCCGGACAGAAGCACAGATACGCAGTATTTT. Protein product: CASGLVDPDRSTDTQYF.

CDR3 sequence: CASLAKVSGNTIYF. The DNA of the CDR3 is TGTGCCAGCCTAGCAAAGGTCTCTGGAAACACCATATATTTT. This chain connects TRBV18 to TRBJ1-3, with unresolved D. Germline V gives CDR1 KGHSH, CDR2 LQKENI. CDR3 length: 14 residues. The germline V and J ends were trimmed by 8 bases and 0 bases, with 11 bases remaining between them.

The chain combines TRBV7-8 with TRBJ2-3; D is ambiguous. The germline V gene has CDR1 SGHVS and CDR2 FQNEAQ. The germline V and J ends were trimmed by 6 bases and 3 bases, with 7 bases remaining between them. The CDR3 loop spans 12 amino acids. For the CDR3, the DNA is TGTGCCAGCAGATCGCGGACAGATACGCAGTATTTT. As protein: CASRSRTDTQYF.

This clone was observed a single time. The rearrangement joins TRBV11-2 to TRBJ2-1; 8 bases agree with TRBD2. V gave up 4 bases and J gave up 2 bases; unmatched junction bases: 1. Looked up from germline, CDR1 is SGHAT and CDR2 is FQNNGV. The CDR3 covers 14 residues. This chain's CDR3 is CASSSGGPYNEQFF. The CDR3 bases are TGTGCCAGCAGCTCGGGGGGGCCCTACAATGAGCAGTTCTTC.

V usage is TRBV6-5 and J usage is TRBJ1-1, with D perhaps TRBD1 (5 bases). The CDR3 has 15 amino acids. Germline CDR1 is MNHEY and CDR2 is SVGAGI. V gave up 6 bases and J gave up 1 base, with 15 bases separating them. In DNA, the CDR3 is TGTGCCAGCAGCCTCGGGGGGGGGAAGAACACTGAAGCTTTCTTT. As protein: CASSLGGGKNTEAFF.

This rearrangement joins TRBV4-2 to TRBJ1-2; 8 bases are a match to TRBD1. CDR3 length: 18 amino acids. In germline, CDR1 is LGHNA, CDR2 YNFKEQ. The ends lost 0 bases at V and 4 bases at J; junction bases unmatched: 13. The CDR3 region is CASSQDPGTGLGGYGYTF. The CDR3, as DNA: TGTGCCAGCAGCCAAGACCCTGGGACAGGACTAGGTGGCTATGGCTACACCTTC.

This chain joins TRBV19 and TRBJ1-1; unclear D gene. The CDR3 has 15 residues. V gave up 0 bases and J gave up 1 base, with 9 bases separating them. From germline, CDR1 is LNHDA and CDR2 SQIVND (reference sequence). This CDR3 is CASSIETRRNTEAFF. Here the CDR3 DNA reads TGTGCCAGTAGTATAGAAACCAGACGGAACACTGAAGCTTTCTTT.

The gene calls are TRBV6-1 and TRBJ1-2; tentative D call: TRBD1 (5 bases). CDR1 MNHNS and CDR2 SASEGT come from the germline V gene. V lost 1 base and J lost 2, with 8 bases in between. This CDR3 region has 14 residues. CDR3 nucleotide sequence: TGTGCCAGCAGTGAAGGGGGGGGAAACTATGGCTACACCTTC. Translating gives CASSEGGGNYGYTF.

This clone was counted a single time. The V and J genes are TRBV19 and TRBJ2-2, with D perhaps TRBD1 (6 bases). The CDR3 extends over 16 amino acids. CDR1 and CDR2 (germline): LNHDA, SQIVND (reference sequence). V gave up 3 bases and J gave up 0 bases, with 11 bases separating them. The CDR3 region is CASSIGQGPNTGELFF. CDR3 in DNA: TGTGCCAGTAGTATTGGTCAGGGGCCGAACACCGGGGAGCTGTTTTTT.

This chain joins TRBV9 and TRBJ1-2; tentatively, D is TRBD1 (5 bases). Trimming removed 0 bases from V and 2 bases from J, with 11 bases in between. The CDR3 runs to 15 residues. Per the germline V gene, CDR1 is SGDLS and CDR2 is YYNGEE. The CDR3 is CASSVGGTGNYGYTF. DNA of the CDR3: TGTGCCAGCAGCGTAGGGGGCACAGGCAACTATGGCTACACCTTC.

The chain joins TRBV6-6 to TRBJ1-2; D unresolved. Germline V gives CDR1 MNHNY, CDR2 SVGAGI (reference sequence). Trimming shortened V by 6 bases and J by 8 bases, and 16 bases separated the two germline ends. The CDR3 is 13 residues long. CDR3 sequence: CASSPLAHGGYTF. CDR3 nucleotides: TGTGCCAGCAGCCCCCTCGCCCACGGCGGCTACACCTTC.

The rearrangement links TRBV29-1 to TRBJ2-7; perhaps TRBD1 as D (5 bases). Trimming pared 7 bases from V and 2 bases from J, leaving 9 bases between. Germline V CDR1 and CDR2: SQVTM, ANQGSEA. This CDR3 comprises 11 residues. CDR3: CSAQGAYEQYF. CDR3 DNA sequence: TGCAGCGCTCAGGGCGCCTACGAGCAGTACTTC.

The chain uses TRBV12-5 and TRBJ1-3, with 9 bases lining up with TRBD1. The CDR3 has 14 amino acids. The ends lost 3 bases at V and 5 bases at J; junction bases unmatched: 2. CDR1 and CDR2 (germline): LGHNT, FRNRAP. The CDR3 DNA is TGTGCTAGTGGTTTTACAGGGGGCCGAAACACCATATATTTT. Residues: CASGFTGGRNTIYF.

The table lists this clone with a count of one. This sequence joins TRBV5-4 and TRBJ1-2, with D perhaps TRBD1 (5 bases). CDR3 length: 13 residues. Germline V gene sequence: CDR1 SGHNT, CDR2 YYREEE (reference sequence). V lost 2 bases, J lost 3 bases, and 8 bases lay in between. The DNA of the CDR3 is TGTGCCAGCAGCTTAGGGACGGACTATGGCTACACCTTC. Protein sequence: CASSLGTDYGYTF.

In its sample, this clone was seen a few times. The same CDR3 can be traced to other DNA sequences in this sample. This chain connects TRBV7-2 to TRBJ1-3; D gene unclear. Trimming removed 2 bases at V and 4 bases at J, with 3 bases between. This CDR3 has 12 amino acids. Germline V CDR1 and CDR2: SGHTA, FQGNSA. In DNA, the CDR3 is TGTGCCAGCAGCTTACGGGGAAACACCATATATTTT. This translates into CASSLRGNTIYF.